This T cell receptor (beta chain) was obtained from a study of T cell responses to AZD1222 COVID-19 vaccine. Per the germline V gene, CDR1 is MDHEN and CDR2 is SYDVKM. Trimming removed 7 bases from V and 4 bases from J, with 13 bases in between. The CDR3 contains 13 residues. The table came from immunoSEQ multiplex PCR; TCRdb's copy has only in-frame clones and leaves some out. The sample contains 140,000 to 150,000 clones, around 91% of which appear only once. This clonotype was obtained from an adult in good health. The rearrangement uses TRBV28 and TRBJ1-2; D unclear. The sample in question was peripheral blood, obtained on day 0 of AZD1222 vaccination. This CDR3 reads CASTPPRIYGYTF. The CDR3 nucleotides read TGTGCCAGCACCCCACCCCGGATCTATGGCTACACCTTC.